The 29 T cell receptor beta chains given below trace back to one sample, sequenced in a study of PD-L1 blockade in urothelial cancer. The method was immunoSEQ multiplex PCR; TCRdb's version includes in-frame clones alone and lacks a portion of them. The table shows about 120,000 clones, with roughly 91% occurring only once. Time point: peripheral blood 6 weeks after treatment start. The sample here was PBMCs, taken around atezolizumab (anti-PD-L1) treatment. The receptors stem from a man aged 55-75 years with urothelial cancer.

The chain uses TRBV28 and TRBJ1-5; TRBD1 aligns across 7 bases. This CDR3 comprises 12 residues. Germline values: CDR1 MDHEN, CDR2 SYDVKM. Germline trimming cut 6 bases from V and 7 bases from J; bases unmatched to any gene: 3. CDR3 in DNA: TGTGCCAGCAGACAGGGGTGGCAGCCCCAGCATTTT. This codes for CASRQGWQPQHF.

The CDR3 region is CATQGTLRGGELFF. The CDR3 nucleotides read TGTGCCACACAGGGGACTCTTAGGGGCGGGGAGCTGTTTTTT. The chain employs TRBV19 and TRBJ2-2; D perhaps matches TRBD1 (7 bases). The germline V gene has CDR1 LNHDA and CDR2 SQIVND (reference sequence). Trimming left V 10 bases short and J 7 bases short, with 19 bases between. This CDR3 spans 14 amino acids.

V usage is TRBV28 and J usage is TRBJ1-1; 7 nucleotides match TRBD1. V lost 6 bases and J lost 9; bases outside the gene matches: 7. This CDR3 comprises 12 residues. Per the germline V gene, CDR1 is MDHEN and CDR2 is SYDVKM. The CDR3 protein is CASSTGEFKAFF. DNA for the CDR3: TGTGCCAGCAGCACAGGGGAGTTTAAAGCTTTCTTT.

The chain carries TRBV30 and TRBJ2-7; TRBD2 aligns across 12 bases. Trimming cost V 6 bases and J 7 bases; bases outside gene matches: 4. The CDR3 is 12 amino acids. In germline, CDR1 is GTSNPN, CDR2 SVGIG (reference sequence). The CDR3 protein is CACRLAGAEQYF. The CDR3 DNA reads TGTGCCTGCCGACTAGCGGGAGCTGAGCAGTACTTC.

The chain couples TRBV7-2 to TRBJ1-6, with 10 bases identical to TRBD1. The CDR3 runs 16 residues. The J segment lost 6 bases and the V segment lost 5 bases, leaving 7 bases of the junction unmatched. Germline V gene data show CDR1 as SGHTA and CDR2 as FQGNSA. The DNA of the CDR3 is TGTGCCAGCAGCACAAGACAGGGGGCGGCTAATTCACCCCTCCACTTT. Its protein is CASSTRQGAANSPLHF.

The chain recombines TRBV7-8 with TRBJ2-5; 7 bases are a match to TRBD2. CDR1 is SGHVS, CDR2 FQNEAQ, per germline. V shed 7 bases and J 5 bases; nucleotides not matched to a gene: 13. This CDR3 has 15 amino acids. Written as DNA, the CDR3 is TGTGCCAGCACTGTACTAGCGACAAACGCGGAGACCCAGTACTTC. Translating gives CASTVLATNAETQYF.

The chain combines TRBV10-1 with TRBJ2-5; a weak D match, TRBD2 (7 bases). Germline CDR1 is WNHNN and CDR2 is SYGVQD (reference sequence). The V and J ends lost 4 bases and 1 base respectively, with 13 bases between them. The CDR3 sequence is 15 residues long. The CDR3 reads CASSAGGKVQETQYF. The CDR3 DNA sequence: TGCGCCAGCAGTGCGGGGGGCAAGGTCCAAGAGACCCAGTACTTC.

The chain recombines TRBV18 with TRBJ2-1, with D possibly being TRBD2 (5 bases). CDR3 length: 15 amino acids. The V end lost 6 bases, the J end lost 4 bases, and 16 bases lay between the germline ends. Germline assignment: CDR1 KGHSH and CDR2 LQKENI. The CDR3 DNA reads TGTGCCAGCTCGCCCGGCAGCGGAGCATACAATGAGCAGTTCTTC. Translation gives CASSPGSGAYNEQFF. Variable domain in full (rest from reference TRBV18 and TRBJ2-1): NAGVMQNPRHLVRRRGQEARLRCSPMKGHSHVYWYRQLPEEGLKFMVYLQKENIIDESGMPKERFSAEFPKEGPSILRIQQVVRGDSAAYFCASSPGSGAYNEQFFGPGTRLTVL.

The rearrangement uses TRBV30 and TRBJ2-7, with 13 bases matching TRBD2. The ends lost 2 bases at V and 4 bases at J; junction bases unmatched: 5. CDR1 and CDR2 from the germline V gene are GTSNPN and SVGIG (reference sequence). The CDR3 has 15 residues. The CDR3 protein is CAWSPGLAGVYEQYF. The CDR3 DNA is TGTGCCTGGAGTCCCGGACTAGCGGGAGTTTACGAGCAGTACTTC.

The chain links TRBV28 to TRBJ1-2; D is possibly TRBD1 (5 bases). Germline V gives CDR1 MDHEN, CDR2 SYDVKM. Deletions cut 5 bases from V and 7 bases from J, with 11 bases between. This CDR3 is 12 amino acids long. The CDR3 region is CASSRGVGGYTF. As DNA, the CDR3 is TGTGCCAGCAGTCGGGGGGTGGGTGGCTACACCTTC.

CDR3 sequence reads: CASSAGFGQVNPGTQYF. As DNA, the CDR3 is TGTGCCAGCAGCGCCGGTTTCGGACAGGTCAACCCCGGGACCCAGTACTTC. This sequence joins TRBV9 and TRBJ2-5, with TRBD1 matching 7 bases. The germline CDR1 and CDR2 sequences are SGDLS and YYNGEE. The CDR3 runs to 17 residues. J gave up 7 bases and V 3 bases, and 18 bases lay outside the gene matches.

The rearrangement uses TRBV7-9 and TRBJ2-2; possible D gene TRBD1, 6 bases. The CDR3 is made up of 15 amino acids. Trimming removed 7 bases at V and 5 bases at J, with 17 bases between. Germline V gene sequence: CDR1 SEHNR, CDR2 FQNEAQ (reference sequence). CDR3 sequence (DNA): TGTGCCAGCACTTACCCAGGGGTGGGGACCGGGGAGCTGTTTTTT. It is translated as CASTYPGVGTGELFF.

V usage is TRBV5-5 and J usage is TRBJ2-7; D gene uncertain. The CDR3 covers 15 residues. Trimming took 0 bases from V and 4 from J, leaving 14 bases between them. Germline CDR1 SGHKS, CDR2 YYEKEE (reference sequence). For the CDR3, the DNA is TGTGCCAGCAGCTTGGCCGACTCTTCGCATTACGAGCAGTACTTC. The encoded protein is CASSLADSSHYEQYF.

The chain joins TRBV7-2 to TRBJ1-5, with 9 bases identical to TRBD1. V was clipped by 5 bases and J by 6 bases; unmatched bases: 8. The CDR3 extends over 15 amino acids. Germline CDR1 reads SGHTA; CDR2 reads FQGNSA. CDR3 DNA: TGTGCCAGCAGCCCCGGGACAGGGCCTTTTCAGCCCCAGCATTTT. This encodes CASSPGTGPFQPQHF.

The chain carries TRBV9 and TRBJ2-3, with 12 bases that match TRBD2. V was pared by 2 bases and J by 4 bases, with 5 bases of the junction left unmatched. This CDR3 is built from 16 residues. Germline V gives CDR1 SGDLS, CDR2 YYNGEE. CDR3 sequence reads: CASSVSLAGGSDTQYF. The CDR3, as DNA: TGTGCCAGCAGCGTTTCCCTAGCGGGGGGGTCAGATACGCAGTATTTT.

V is TRBV5-1 and J is TRBJ2-5; D unresolved. V dropped 0 bases and J dropped 3 bases, with 6 bases sitting between them. The germline gives CDR1 SGHRS, CDR2 YFSETQ. The CDR3 extends over 13 amino acids. The CDR3 protein is CASSLAYEETQYF. The CDR3 nucleotides read TGCGCCAGCAGCTTGGCCTATGAAGAGACCCAGTACTTC.

V is TRBV19 and J is TRBJ1-4, with D possibly TRBD1 on 5 matching bases. The V gene's germline CDR1 is LNHDA and CDR2 SQIVND (reference sequence). V lost 7 bases and J lost 7, with 13 bases in between. The CDR3 extends over 13 amino acids. The CDR3 DNA follows: TGTGCCAGTACGGGGGACGGTTCTGAAAAACTGTTTTTT. Its protein is CASTGDGSEKLFF.

This chain uses TRBV5-4 with TRBJ2-2; 8 bases align to TRBD2. The CDR3 is 15 amino acids. The germline V gene encodes CDR1 SGHNT and CDR2 YYREEE (reference sequence). The junction had 3 bases not matched to a gene; V was cut back by 2 bases and J by 3 bases. CDR3 bases: TGTGCCAGCAGCTTTGGCGGGGGGCACACCGGGGAGCTGTTTTTT. It translates to CASSFGGGHTGELFF.

The chain carries TRBV9 and TRBJ2-7; D gene uncertain. This CDR3 is 11 amino acids long. The germline CDR1 and CDR2 sequences are SGDLS and YYNGEE. The V end lost 0 bases, the J end lost 7 bases, and 5 bases lay between the germline ends. The CDR3 sequence is CASSVAVEQYF. The CDR3 region has the DNA TGTGCCAGCAGCGTAGCTGTGGAGCAGTACTTC.

V gene TRBV19 combines with J gene TRBJ1-1; TRBD1 is a possible D gene (5 bases). The V and J ends lost 5 bases and 4 bases respectively, with 17 bases between them. Per germline, CDR1 LNHDA and CDR2 SQIVND (reference sequence). CDR3 length equals 15 residues. The CDR3: CASSLAGRGVTEAFF. CDR3 DNA sequence: TGTGCCAGTAGTCTGGCGGGTCGGGGGGTCACTGAAGCTTTCTTT.

The rearrangement joins TRBV29-1 to TRBJ2-5, with 11 bases that match TRBD2. CDR3 length: 13 residues. Germline trimming cut 4 bases from V and 7 bases from J; bases unmatched to any gene: 5. From germline, CDR1 is SQVTM and CDR2 ANQGSEA. The CDR3, as DNA: TGCAGCGTTGCCACTAGCGGGAGTGGGACCCAGTACTTC. Translated: CSVATSGSGTQYF.

This chain connects TRBV18 to TRBJ1-2; D may be TRBD1 (6 bases). V dropped 6 bases and J dropped 6 bases, with 11 bases sitting between them. The CDR3 sequence is 12 residues long. Germline V gene sequence: CDR1 KGHSH, CDR2 LQKENI. The DNA of the CDR3 is TGTGCCAGCTCCGGACAGATCGATGGCTACACCTTC. Amino acid sequence: CASSGQIDGYTF. Complete variable domain (other parts from reference TRBV18 and TRBJ1-2): NAGVMQNPRHLVRRRGQEARLRCSPMKGHSHVYWYRQLPEEGLKFMVYLQKENIIDESGMPKERFSAEFPKEGPSILRIQQVVRGDSAAYFCASSGQIDGYTFGSGTRLTVV.

V is TRBV18 and J is TRBJ1-6; 7 nucleotides agree with TRBD1. CDR1 KGHSH and CDR2 LQKENI come from the germline V gene. The CDR3 covers 14 residues. The trim removed 3 bases at V and 10 bases at J, leaving 6 bases unmatched. The CDR3 spells CASSPGTGDSPLHF. CDR3 in DNA: TGTGCCAGCTCACCCGGCACAGGGGACTCACCCCTCCACTTT.

The J gene is TRBJ2-3, the V gene TRBV19; no clear D. CDR1 is LNHDA, CDR2 SQIVND, per germline (reference sequence). This CDR3 region has 14 residues. The V end lost 5 bases, the J end lost 2 bases, and 11 bases lay between the germline ends. The CDR3 reads CASSPQPTTDTQYF. DNA for the CDR3: TGTGCCAGTAGTCCACAGCCGACCACAGATACGCAGTATTTT.

V gene TRBV9 combines with J gene TRBJ2-5, with 12 bases matching TRBD2. The CDR3 runs to 14 residues. Germline V gene lookup returns CDR1 SGDLS and CDR2 YYNGEE. V trimming: 2 bases; J trimming: 5 bases; junction bases outside the gene matches: 1. The CDR3: CASSVTSGGETQYF. The CDR3 bases are TGTGCCAGCAGCGTTACTAGCGGGGGGGAGACCCAGTACTTC. The variable domain in full, completed from reference TRBV9 and TRBJ2-5, reads DSGVTQTPKHLITATGQRVTLRCSPRSGDLSVYWYQQSLDQGLQFLIQYYNGEERAKGNILERFSAQQFPDLHSELNLSSLELGDSALYFCASSVTSGGETQYFGPGTRLLVL.

The chain links TRBV5-1 to TRBJ2-3; 11 positions match TRBD1. There are 18 residues in the CDR3. V was clipped by 1 base and J by 2 bases; unmatched bases: 9. CDR1 is SGHRS and CDR2 is YFSETQ in the germline V gene. The CDR3 region has the DNA TGCGCCAGCAGCTTGATCCCGGGACAGGGGGGAATCACAGATACGCAGTATTTT. Translation gives CASSLIPGQGGITDTQYF. The variable domain in full, completed from reference TRBV5-1 and TRBJ2-3, reads KAGVTQTPRYLIKTRGQQVTLSCSPISGHRSVSWYQQTPGQGLQFLFEYFSETQRNKGNFPGRFSGRQFSNSRSEMNVSTLELGDSALYLCASSLIPGQGGITDTQYFGPGTRLTVL.

The V gene is TRBV5-5, the J gene TRBJ1-5; TRBD1 might be the D (5 bases). The CDR3 extends over 17 amino acids. Germline CDR1 and CDR2: SGHKS and YYEKEE (reference sequence). Trimming shortened V by 0 bases and J by 2 bases, and 15 bases separated the two germline ends. The CDR3 nucleotides read TGTGCCAGCAGCTTGGTGCCGGGGGGGATGCGCAATCAGCCCCAGCATTTT. Translating it yields CASSLVPGGMRNQPQHF.

In its sample, this clone was seen once. V gene TRBV5-4 combines with J gene TRBJ2-6, with 7 bases fitting TRBD2. This CDR3 spans 15 amino acids. Germline V gene data show CDR1 as SGHNT and CDR2 as YYREEE (reference sequence). The trim removed 5 bases at V and 2 bases at J, leaving 4 bases unmatched. In DNA form, the CDR3 reads TGTGCCAGCAGTACGGGGGGTACTGGGGCCAACGTCCTGACTTTC. Its protein product is CASSTGGTGANVLTF.

The V gene is TRBV5-1, the J gene TRBJ1-3; a weak D match, TRBD1 (5 bases). CDR1 and CDR2 from the germline V gene are SGHRS and YFSETQ. The V and J ends lost 4 bases and 4 bases respectively, with 12 bases between them. The CDR3 consists of 14 residues. CDR3 nucleotide sequence: TGCGCCAGCAGCAGGACATCCCTCGGAAACACCATATATTTT. Translated: CASSRTSLGNTIYF.